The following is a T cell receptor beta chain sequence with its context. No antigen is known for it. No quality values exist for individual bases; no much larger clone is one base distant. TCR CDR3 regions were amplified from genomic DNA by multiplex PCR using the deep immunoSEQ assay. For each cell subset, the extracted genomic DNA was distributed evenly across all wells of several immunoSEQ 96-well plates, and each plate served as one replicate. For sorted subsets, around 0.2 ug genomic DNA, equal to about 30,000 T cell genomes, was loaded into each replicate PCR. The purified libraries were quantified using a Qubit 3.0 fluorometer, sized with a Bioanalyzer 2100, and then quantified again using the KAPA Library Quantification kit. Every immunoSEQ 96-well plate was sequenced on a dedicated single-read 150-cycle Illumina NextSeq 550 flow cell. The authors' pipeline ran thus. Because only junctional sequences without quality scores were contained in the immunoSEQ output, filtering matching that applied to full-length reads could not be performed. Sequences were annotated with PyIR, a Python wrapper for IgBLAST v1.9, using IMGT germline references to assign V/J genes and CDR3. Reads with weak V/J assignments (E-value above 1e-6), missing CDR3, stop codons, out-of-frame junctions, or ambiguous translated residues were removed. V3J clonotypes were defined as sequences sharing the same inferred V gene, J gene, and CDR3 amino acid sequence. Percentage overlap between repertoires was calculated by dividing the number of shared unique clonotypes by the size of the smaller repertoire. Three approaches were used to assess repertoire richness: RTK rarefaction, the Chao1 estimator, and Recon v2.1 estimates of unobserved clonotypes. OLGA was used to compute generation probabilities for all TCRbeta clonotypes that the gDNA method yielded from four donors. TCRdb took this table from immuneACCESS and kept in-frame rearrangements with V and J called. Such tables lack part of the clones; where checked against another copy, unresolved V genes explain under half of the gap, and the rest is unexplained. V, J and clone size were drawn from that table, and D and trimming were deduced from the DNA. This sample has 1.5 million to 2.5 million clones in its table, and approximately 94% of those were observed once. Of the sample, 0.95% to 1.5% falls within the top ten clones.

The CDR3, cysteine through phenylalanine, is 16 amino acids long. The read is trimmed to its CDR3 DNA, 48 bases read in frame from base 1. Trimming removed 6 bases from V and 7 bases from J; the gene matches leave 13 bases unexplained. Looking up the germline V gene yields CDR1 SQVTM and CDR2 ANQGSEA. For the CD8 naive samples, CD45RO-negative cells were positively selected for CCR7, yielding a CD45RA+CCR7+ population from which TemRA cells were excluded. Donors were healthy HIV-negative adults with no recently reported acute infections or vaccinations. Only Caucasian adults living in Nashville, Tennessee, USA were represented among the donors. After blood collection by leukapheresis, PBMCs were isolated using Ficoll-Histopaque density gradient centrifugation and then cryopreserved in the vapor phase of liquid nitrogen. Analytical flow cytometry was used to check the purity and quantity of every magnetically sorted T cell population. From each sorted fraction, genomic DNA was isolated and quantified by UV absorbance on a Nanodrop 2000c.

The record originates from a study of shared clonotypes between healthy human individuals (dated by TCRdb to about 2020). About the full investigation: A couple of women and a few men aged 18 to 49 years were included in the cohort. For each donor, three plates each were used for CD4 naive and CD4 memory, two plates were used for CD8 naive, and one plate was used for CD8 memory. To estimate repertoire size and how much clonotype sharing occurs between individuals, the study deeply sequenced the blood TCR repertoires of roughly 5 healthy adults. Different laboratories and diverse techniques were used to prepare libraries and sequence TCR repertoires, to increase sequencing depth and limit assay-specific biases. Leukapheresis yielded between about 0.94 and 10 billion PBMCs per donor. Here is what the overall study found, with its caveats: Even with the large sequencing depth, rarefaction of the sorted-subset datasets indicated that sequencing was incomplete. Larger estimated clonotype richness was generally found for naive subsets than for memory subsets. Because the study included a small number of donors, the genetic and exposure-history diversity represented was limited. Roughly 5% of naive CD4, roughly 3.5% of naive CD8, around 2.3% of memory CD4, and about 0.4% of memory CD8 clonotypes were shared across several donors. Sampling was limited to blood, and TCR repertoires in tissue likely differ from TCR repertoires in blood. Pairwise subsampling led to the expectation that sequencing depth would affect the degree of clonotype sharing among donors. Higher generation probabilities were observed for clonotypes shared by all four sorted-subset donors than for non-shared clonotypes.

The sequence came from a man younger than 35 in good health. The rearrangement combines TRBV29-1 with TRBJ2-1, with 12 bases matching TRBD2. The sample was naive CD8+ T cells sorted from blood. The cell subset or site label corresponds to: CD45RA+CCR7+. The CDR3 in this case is CSVGTKTSGSRNEQFF. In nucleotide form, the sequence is TGCAGCGTCGGAACAAAGACTAGCGGGAGTAGGAATGAGCAGTTCTTC.